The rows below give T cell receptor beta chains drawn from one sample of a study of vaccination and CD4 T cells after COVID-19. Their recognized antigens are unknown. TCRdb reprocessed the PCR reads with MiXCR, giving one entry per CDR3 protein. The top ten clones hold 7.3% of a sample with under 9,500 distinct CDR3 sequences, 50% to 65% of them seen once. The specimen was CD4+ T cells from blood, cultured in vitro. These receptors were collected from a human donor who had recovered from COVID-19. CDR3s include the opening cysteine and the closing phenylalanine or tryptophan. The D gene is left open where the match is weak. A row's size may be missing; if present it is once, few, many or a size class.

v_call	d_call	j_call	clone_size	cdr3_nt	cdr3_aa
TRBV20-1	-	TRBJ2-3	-	TGCAGGACTGGGCCCCGCACAGATACGCAGTATTTT	CRTGPRTDTQYF
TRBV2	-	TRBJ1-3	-	TGTGCCAGCAGTGAATCGGTGTACACCATATATTTT	CASSESVYTIYF
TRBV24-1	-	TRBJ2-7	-	TGTGCCACCAGTGACCCTACATCAGCCTTCGTTGACGAGCAGTACTTC	CATSDPTSAFVDEQYF
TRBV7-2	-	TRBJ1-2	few	TGTGCCAGCAGCTTAGGGTCCGACTATGGCTACACCTTC	CASSLGSDYGYTF
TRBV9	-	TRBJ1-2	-	TGTGCCAGCAGCGAGAGCGCAGGGTATGGCTACACCTTC	CASSESAGYGYTF
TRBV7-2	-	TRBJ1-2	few	TGTGCCAGCAGCTTTGACGGACTATATGGCTACACCTTC	CASSFDGLYGYTF
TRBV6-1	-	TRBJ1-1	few	TGTGCCAGCAGTGCCGGACTGTTCACTGAAGCTTTCTTT	CASSAGLFTEAFF
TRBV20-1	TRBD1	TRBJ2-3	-	TGCAGTGCTATGGGACAGTCTAGCACAGATACGCAGTATTTT	CSAMGQSSTDTQYF
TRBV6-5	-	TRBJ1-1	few	TGTGCCAGCAGTTCTTTTTCGGGGCGTGAAGCTTTCTTT	CASSSFSGREAFF
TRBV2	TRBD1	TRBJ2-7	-	TGTGCCAGCAGTGCTTCCGGACAGGGGATCTACGAGCAGTACTTC	CASSASGQGIYEQYF
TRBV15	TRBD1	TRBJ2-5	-	TGTGCCACCAGCAGAGCAGGACAGGCTGGGCAAGAGACCCAGTACTTC	CATSRAGQAGQETQYF
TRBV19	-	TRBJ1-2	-	TGTGCCAGTAGCTTCCTCAACTATGGCTACACCTTC	CASSFLNYGYTF
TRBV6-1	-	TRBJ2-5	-	TGTGCCAGCAGTGCCCAAAGCCAGACAGGATTGAGAGAGACCCAGTACTTC	CASSAQSQTGLRETQYF
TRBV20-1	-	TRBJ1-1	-	TGCAGTGCTAGACCTTCAACAGGGATTGGCACTGAAGCTTTCTTT	CSARPSTGIGTEAFF
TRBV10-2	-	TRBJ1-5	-	TGCGCCAGCAGTGAGTCTTTGACAGGAACATACAATCAGCCCCAGCATTTT	CASSESLTGTYNQPQHF
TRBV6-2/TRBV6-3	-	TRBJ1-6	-	TGTGCCAGCAGTTACTATGGGACCGGTAATTCACCCCTCCACTTT	CASSYYGTGNSPLHF
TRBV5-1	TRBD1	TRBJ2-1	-	TGCGCCAGCAAGTCAAACGTACAGGGGGTGGGCAATGAGCAGTTCTTC	CASKSNVQGVGNEQFF
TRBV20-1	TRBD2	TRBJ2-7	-	TGCAGTGCTCGCCCGAAGACCGGGACTAGCAACGAGCAGTACTTC	CSARPKTGTSNEQYF
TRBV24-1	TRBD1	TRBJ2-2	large	TGTGCCACCAGTGCTTCTCCCCTCAGGGGGCTGGCCGGGGAGCTGTTTTTT	CATSASPLRGLAGELFF
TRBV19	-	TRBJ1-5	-	TGTGCCAGTAGTATACGTGGGGCCTATAGCAATCAGCCCCAGCATTTT	CASSIRGAYSNQPQHF
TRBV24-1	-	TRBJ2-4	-	TGTGCCACCAGTGAGGGCTTGGGGGCCAAAAACATTCAGTACTTC	CATSEGLGAKNIQYF
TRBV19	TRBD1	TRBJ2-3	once	TGTGCCAGTAGTATTGTAAGGAGGTACGGGACAGGGATCACAGATACGCAGTATTTT	CASSIVRRYGTGITDTQYF
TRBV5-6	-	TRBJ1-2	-	TGTGCCAGCAGCCCCATGGGACAACGGGAAGGCTACACCTTC	CASSPMGQREGYTF
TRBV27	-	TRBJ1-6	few	TGTGCCAGCAGAAGGGGTCGGGGTAATAATTCACCCCTCCACTTT	CASRRGRGNNSPLHF
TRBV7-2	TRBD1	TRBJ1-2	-	TGTGCCAGCAGGGGGACAGGGAAGGGGGCCTATGGCTACACCTTC	CASRGTGKGAYGYTF
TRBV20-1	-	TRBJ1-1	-	TGCAGTGCTATACGCACCAAAGAAGCTTTCTTT	CSAIRTKEAFF
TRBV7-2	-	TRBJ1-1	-	TGTGCCAGCAGCCGAGACGGGACCCTCGGGGGGGCTTTCTTT	CASSRDGTLGGAFF
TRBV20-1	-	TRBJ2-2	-	TGCAGTGCTAGTCGTCTGGCAGCTAACACCGGGGAGCTGTTTTTT	CSASRLAANTGELFF
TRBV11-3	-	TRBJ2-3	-	TGTGCCAGCAGCTTTCAGGGAAGCACAGATACGCAGTATTTT	CASSFQGSTDTQYF
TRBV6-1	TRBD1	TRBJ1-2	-	TGTGCCAGCCGGGACAGGGAGGTGCGTGGCTACACCTTC	CASRDREVRGYTF
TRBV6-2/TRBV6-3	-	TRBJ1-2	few	TGTGCCAGCAACTTCGGGGGCAGGGCGGGAGGCTACACCTTC	CASNFGGRAGGYTF
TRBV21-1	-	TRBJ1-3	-	TGTGCCAGCAGCAAAACGGGGAATCCTGGAAACACCATATATTTT	CASSKTGNPGNTIYF
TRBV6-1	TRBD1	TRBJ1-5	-	TGTGCCAGCAACCCGGGACAGGGGGCGAGGGATCAGCCCCAGCATTTT	CASNPGQGARDQPQHF
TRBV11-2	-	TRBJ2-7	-	TGTGCCAGCACATCTCTGGACAGATTTACCTACGAGCAGTACTTC	CASTSLDRFTYEQYF
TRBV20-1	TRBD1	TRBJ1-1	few	TGCAGTGCTCCCCGGGACAGGGGAATGAACACTGAAGCTTTCTTT	CSAPRDRGMNTEAFF
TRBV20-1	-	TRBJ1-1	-	TGCAGTGCTAGTAGCCCCCAAGGGGGGGATAACGTAGAAGCTTTCTTT	CSASSPQGGDNVEAFF
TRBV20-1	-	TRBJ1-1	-	TGCAGTGCTACCAACCTAGGCGAGGTGGGGTCTTTCTTT	CSATNLGEVGSFF
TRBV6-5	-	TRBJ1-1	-	TGTGCCAGCAGTTACGTCGTGACTAACACTGAAGCTTTCTTT	CASSYVVTNTEAFF
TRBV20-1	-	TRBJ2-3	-	TGCAGTGCGCCATGGGCTAGCGTAAACACAGATACGCAGTATTTT	CSAPWASVNTDTQYF
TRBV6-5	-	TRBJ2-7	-	TGTGCCAGCAGTTATCTCAAAAGCGGGTATTACGAGCAGTACTTC	CASSYLKSGYYEQYF
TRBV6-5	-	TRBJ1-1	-	TGTGCCAGCAGTTATAGGGGGTTGAAAGCTTTCTTT	CASSYRGLKAFF
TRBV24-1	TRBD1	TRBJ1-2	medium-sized	TGTGCCACCAGTGATTCGAGACAGGGCCCTAACTATGGCTACACCTTC	CATSDSRQGPNYGYTF
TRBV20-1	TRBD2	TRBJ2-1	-	TGCAGTGCTCATAGGCCCGGGGGGGGATTGTATGAGCAGTTCTTC	CSAHRPGGGLYEQFF
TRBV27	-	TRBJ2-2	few	TGTGCCAGCAGTTTGAGGACCGGGGAGCTGTTTTTT	CASSLRTGELFF
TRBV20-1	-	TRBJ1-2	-	TGCAGTGCTAGAATGGGGTTAGATGGCTACACCTTC	CSARMGLDGYTF